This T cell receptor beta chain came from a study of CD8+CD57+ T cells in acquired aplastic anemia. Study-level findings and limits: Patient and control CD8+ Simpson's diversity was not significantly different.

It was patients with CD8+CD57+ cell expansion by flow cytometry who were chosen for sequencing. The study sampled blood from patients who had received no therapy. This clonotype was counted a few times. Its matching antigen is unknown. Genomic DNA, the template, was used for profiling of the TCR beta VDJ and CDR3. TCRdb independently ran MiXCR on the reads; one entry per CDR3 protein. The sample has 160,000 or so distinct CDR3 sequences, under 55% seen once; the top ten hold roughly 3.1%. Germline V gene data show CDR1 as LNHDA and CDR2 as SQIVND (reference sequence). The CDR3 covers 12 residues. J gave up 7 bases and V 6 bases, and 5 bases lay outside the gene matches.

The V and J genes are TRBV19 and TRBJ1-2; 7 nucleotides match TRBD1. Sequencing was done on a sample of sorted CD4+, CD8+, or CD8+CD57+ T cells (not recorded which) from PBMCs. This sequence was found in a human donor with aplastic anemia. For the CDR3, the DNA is TGTGCCAGTAGACGGACAGGTGGTGGCTACACCTTC. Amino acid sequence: CASRRTGGGYTF.